This paragraph covers one T cell receptor (beta chain) sequence. Its antigen is still unknown. Nothing much larger sits one base from this clone, and base qualities are not available. At diagnosis, tumor, uninvolved tumor-adjacent lung and peripheral blood were collected and then preserved as a mix of FFPE and fresh-frozen material. For TCR repertoire profiling, blood samples were analyzed in the form of peripheral blood mononuclear cells. The CDR3 runs 12 amino acids, cysteine and phenylalanine included. Only the CDR3 region is kept as DNA, spanning 36 bases read in frame from base 1. V drops 8 bases and J drops 4 bases, leaving 11 bases in between. CDR1 and CDR2 were assigned from the germline V gene (reference sequence) as LNHDA and SQIVND. This record belongs to a study of T cells in localized non-small cell lung cancer (dated by TCRdb to 2020 to 2021). About the full investigation: The study analyzed T cell repertoires of 200 to 250 early-stage NSCLC patients, comparing tumors and uninvolved tumor-adjacent lungs. NSCLC patients had a mean age of around 66 years, and 129 were male and 107 female. All 220 or so NSCLC patients in the cohort were treatment-naive and had localized lung tumors that were resected. General findings and caveats noted by the study authors: Uninvolved tumor-adjacent lung showed the highest T cell clonality, higher than tumor, which suggests more focused antigenic responses in the uninvolved tumor-adjacent lung. Because of the exploratory design, TCR variables were selected using unadjusted p-values without false-discovery rate correction. Because multi-region sequencing of the tumors was not done, intratumor heterogeneity could not be ruled out. Longer overall survival was associated with higher T cell density in blood, whereas shorter survival was associated with higher clonality in adjacent lung. Of the top 100 tumor clones, a median of approximately 60 were detected in paired uninvolved adjacent lung; around 30 were also among that lung's top 100.

TCR beta CDR3 regions were sequenced from DNA using the immunoSEQ Assay. In the paper's pipeline: To compute T cell density, TCR beta template counts were normalized to usable DNA, which was estimated by amplifying housekeeping genes. Using the preseqR package, richness was estimated by extrapolating to 120,000 templates for tissue samples and 400,000 templates for PBMC samples. Clonality was defined as one minus Pielou's evenness. Differential abundance testing on productive amino-acid clonotypes, with a minimum total count of 5 and an alpha of 0.1, was used to identify tissue-enriched TCRs. The Jaccard Index and the Morisita Overlap Index were used to measure repertoire overlap between compartments. TCR beta CDR3s were clustered by GLIPH together with public tetramer-defined viral CDR3s, and at least three viral sequences plus V-gene enrichment were required for viral motifs. Held by TCRdb, this immuneACCESS table contains in-frame sequences only and omits some clones. Under half of the omission traces to an unresolved V gene where checked; the cause of the rest is unknown. V and J calls and clone size are those listed in that table; D and trimming were worked out from the DNA. This sample is represented by about 39,000 clones; roughly 80% of them were singletons. The ten largest account for 30% to 35% of the sample.

Recombination joined TRBV19 with TRBJ2-5; tentative D gene TRBD1, with 5 bases matching. The source material was PBMCs, sampled before any cancer treatment. The sequence derives from a woman aged 40-75 years with stage II squamous cell lung carcinoma. The CDR3 has the sequence CASSPRGETQYF. The DNA sequence reads TGTGCCAGTTCGCCAAGGGGAGAGACCCAGTACTTC.